Presented here are 25 T cell receptor beta chains from one specimen sequenced in a study of T cells expressing NK-cell markers. TCRdb reprocessed the 5' RACE reads; each CDR3 protein has one entry and no DNA is given. This table holds about 190,000 distinct CDR3 sequences. Sequences were obtained from blood T cells: a sorted CD56 or NKG2C T cell subset, CD4+ or CD8+ T cells, or bulk PBMC T cells (not recorded which). The source of these receptors is a man between 18 and 69 years old in good health.

Its frequency marks this clonotype as large. This rearrangement joins TRBV12-5 to TRBJ2-7; the D call of TRBD1 rests on TCRdb alone, since no DNA is present to check it. The V gene's germline CDR1 is LGHNT and CDR2 FRNRAP. The CDR3 runs 13 residues. The CDR3 region is CASGRGQDYEQYF.

The chain carries TRBV12-3 or TRBV12-4 and TRBJ2-2; checking the TCRdb D call of TRBD1 is not possible without DNA. This CDR3 has 16 amino acids. CDR3 amino acids: CASSPMDRSNTGELFF.

The chain employs TRBV7-2 and TRBJ2-5; the TCRdb D gene call, TRBD2, has no DNA to confirm it. The CDR3 is made up of 16 amino acids. The V gene's germline CDR1 is SGHTA and CDR2 FQGNSA. The CDR3 region is CASSLAGGLAPETQYF.

This rearrangement joins TRBV19 to TRBJ2-3; the TRBD1 assignment by TCRdb is unverifiable without DNA. CDR3 length: 17 residues. The germline V gene encodes CDR1 LNHDA and CDR2 SQIVND (reference sequence). The CDR3 reads CASSILSDGGRTDTQYF.

The chain combines TRBV5-6 with TRBJ2-5; as DNA is missing, the TRBD1 call by TCRdb cannot be tested. This CDR3 contains 18 residues. Germline loops: CDR1 SGHDT, CDR2 YYEEEE. CDR3 in amino acids: CASSLDLGTVKEQETQYF.

This chain links TRBV4-2 with TRBJ2-3; the TCRdb call, TRBD1, lacks DNA for checking. The CDR3 covers 17 residues. Per the germline V gene, CDR1 is LGHNA and CDR2 is YNFKEQ. CDR3: CASSQDPLRGITYTQYF.

V is TRBV29-1 and J is TRBJ2-2; TCRdb's D call, TRBD1, is unchecked because there is no DNA. Germline assignment: CDR1 SQVTM and CDR2 ANQGSEA. The CDR3 is made up of 14 amino acids. CDR3 amino acids: CSVEEGVNTGELFF.

The chain links TRBV2 to TRBJ2-1. This CDR3 comprises 11 residues. The germline gives CDR1 SNHLY, CDR2 FYNNEI. The CDR3 loop reads CASSEISEQFF. Together with reference TRBV2 and TRBJ2-1, the CDR3 gives the full variable domain: EPEVTQTPSHQVTQMGQEVILRCVPISNHLYFYWYRQILGQKVEFLVSFYNNEISEKSEIFDDQFSVERPDGSNFTLKIRSTKLEDSAMYFCASSEISEQFFGPGTRLTVL.

The rearrangement uses TRBV18 and TRBJ2-5. CDR1 is KGHSH, CDR2 LQKENI, per germline. The CDR3 spans 14 residues. The CDR3 loop is CASSPPMGSETQYF.

The chain couples TRBV20-1 to TRBJ2-5; TCRdb lists TRBD1, though no DNA is available to test this call. Germline V gene data show CDR1 as DFQATT and CDR2 as SNEGSKA (reference sequence). The CDR3 contains 19 residues. CDR3: CSARDVFGVGGGRQETQYF.

The chain couples TRBV7-9 to TRBJ1-4; TCRdb's assignment of TRBD1 cannot be checked, as there is no DNA. The V gene's germline CDR1 is SEHNR and CDR2 FQNEAQ (reference sequence). The CDR3 spans 14 residues. The CDR3 is CASVDGGENEKLFF.

V gene TRBV12-3 or TRBV12-4 combines with J gene TRBJ1-5; the D call from TCRdb, TRBD1, cannot be confirmed without DNA. The CDR3 has 15 residues. CDR3 loop: CATPTGGNSNQPQHF.

The CDR3 here is CASSQGLGLNYNEQFF. The V and J genes are TRBV4-2 and TRBJ2-1; TCRdb's D gene call, TRBD2, goes unchecked for lack of DNA. Germline V CDR1 and CDR2: LGHNA, YNFKEQ. The CDR3 extends over 16 amino acids.

The V gene is TRBV14, the J gene TRBJ1-2; as DNA is missing, the TRBD1 call by TCRdb cannot be tested. The germline gives CDR1 SGHDN, CDR2 FVKESK. This CDR3 comprises 14 residues. The CDR3 region is CASSARQTNYGYTF.

This chain uses TRBV11-1 with TRBJ2-1; the TCRdb D gene call, TRBD1, has no DNA to confirm it. This CDR3 region has 15 residues. Germline lookup yields CDR1 SGHAT and CDR2 FQDESV (reference sequence). CDR3 in amino acids: CASSFPGQGADEQFF.

The V gene is TRBV7-9, the J gene TRBJ2-7; the TRBD1 assignment by TCRdb is unverifiable without DNA. The CDR3 extends over 16 amino acids. Germline values: CDR1 SEHNR, CDR2 FQNEAQ (reference sequence). The CDR3 loop reads CASSLARTESSYEQYF.

The chain employs TRBV7-6 and TRBJ2-2; TCRdb indicates TRBD1, and absent DNA this call remains unverified. In germline, CDR1 is SGHVS, CDR2 FNYEAQ. The CDR3 runs 15 residues. This chain's CDR3 is CASSLDRANTGELFF.

V and J are TRBV28 and TRBJ2-5; TCRdb's D call, TRBD2, is unchecked because there is no DNA. Germline-derived CDR1 and CDR2 are MDHEN and SYDVKM. The CDR3 runs to 15 residues. The CDR3: CASSFGGGYQETQYF.

V is TRBV7-6 and J is TRBJ1-4. In germline, CDR1 is SGHVS, CDR2 FNYEAQ. The CDR3 loop spans 16 amino acids. This CDR3 is CASSLDPTDTNEKLFF.

V and J are TRBV27 and TRBJ2-3; lacking DNA, the TRBD1 call made by TCRdb goes unchecked. CDR1 MNHEY and CDR2 SMNVEV come from the germline V gene (reference sequence). This CDR3 is 15 amino acids long. This CDR3 reads CASSLAGANTDTQYF.

This rearrangement joins TRBV5-6 to TRBJ1-2; TCRdb's assignment of TRBD1 cannot be checked, as there is no DNA. This CDR3 spans 13 amino acids. CDR1 and CDR2 from the germline V gene are SGHDT and YYEEEE. The CDR3 region is CASSTWDISGYTF.

CDR3 sequence reads: CASTLFIFGGQDKNYEQYF. This chain connects TRBV11-1 to TRBJ2-7; TCRdb outputs TRBD1, but without DNA this stays unchecked. Germline V gene data show CDR1 as SGHAT and CDR2 as FQDESV (reference sequence). The CDR3 runs 19 residues.

This chain connects TRBV13 to TRBJ2-1; TCRdb reports TRBD1, a call that lacks DNA to check it against. Germline CDR1 PRHDT, CDR2 FYEKMQ (reference sequence). The length of the CDR3 is 17 residues. The CDR3: CASSLTDRVKAHNEQFF.

The V gene is TRBV9, the J gene TRBJ2-7; TCRdb returns TRBD1, unconfirmable since there is no DNA. Germline-derived CDR1 and CDR2 are SGDLS and YYNGEE. The CDR3 extends over 16 amino acids. CDR3 amino acids: CASKTPGQGARYEQYF.

This sequence joins TRBV28 and TRBJ2-7; the D gene TCRdb calls, TRBD1, cannot be checked with no DNA. CDR1 is MDHEN and CDR2 is SYDVKM in the germline V gene. The CDR3 is 17 amino acids. The CDR3 is CASSFGTEAAERYEQYF.